The 2 T cell receptor beta chains below all came from one sample that was sequenced in a study of human CD4 T cells and Enterobacteriaceae. All CD4+ cells other than CD45RA+CCR7+CD95- naive cells were sorted as memory, over 95% pure. Some clones are missing from TCRdb's copy, which holds only in-frame ones; the method was immunoSEQ multiplex PCR. The sample comprises about 29,000 clones, 65% to 85% of which are singletons, and 0.9% to 1% rests with the top ten. Sequenced: memory CD4+ T cells from blood. These receptors all come from a human donor in good health.

The chain uses TRBV6-1 and TRBJ2-7; D might be TRBD1 (7 bases). The CDR3 length is 14 residues. V was clipped by 3 bases and J by 3 bases, with 12 bases between them. From germline, CDR1 is MNHNS and CDR2 SASEGT. In DNA, the CDR3 is TGTGCCAGCAGTGACGGGGGACAGTACTACGAGCAGTACTTC. This encodes CASSDGGQYYEQYF.

The chain employs TRBV10-1 and TRBJ2-3; weak D call: TRBD1 (5 bases). In germline, CDR1 is WNHNN, CDR2 SYGVQD (reference sequence). V lost 4 bases, J lost 3 bases, and 8 bases lay in between. The CDR3 consists of 13 residues. CDR3 bases: TGCGCCAGCAGTGTTCAGGGAACAGATACGCAGTATTTT. Residues: CASSVQGTDTQYF.